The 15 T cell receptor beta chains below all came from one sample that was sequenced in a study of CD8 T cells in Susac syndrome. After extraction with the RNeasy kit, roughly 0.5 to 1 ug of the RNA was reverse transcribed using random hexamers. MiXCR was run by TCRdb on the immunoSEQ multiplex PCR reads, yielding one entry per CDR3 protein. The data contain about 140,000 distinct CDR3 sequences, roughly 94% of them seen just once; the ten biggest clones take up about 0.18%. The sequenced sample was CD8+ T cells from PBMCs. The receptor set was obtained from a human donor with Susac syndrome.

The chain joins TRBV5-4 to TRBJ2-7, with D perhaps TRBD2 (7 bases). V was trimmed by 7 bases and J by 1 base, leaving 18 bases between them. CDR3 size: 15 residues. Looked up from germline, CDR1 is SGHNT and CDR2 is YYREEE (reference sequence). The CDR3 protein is CASSGGQPESYEQYF. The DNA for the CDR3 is TGTGCCAGCTCCGGGGGGCAGCCCGAATCCTACGAGCAGTACTTC.

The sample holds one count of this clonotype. CDR3 in DNA: TGTGCCAGCAGCTGGCTCGGAAGGGGGACGAAGTACGAGCAGTACTTC. Residues: CASSWLGRGTKYEQYF. The chain links TRBV5-4 to TRBJ2-7; D might be TRBD1 (6 bases). The CDR3 length is 16 residues. Between the trimmed V and J ends, which lost 3 bases and 4 bases, there was a span of 20 bases. Germline CDR1 and CDR2: SGHNT and YYREEE (reference sequence).

CDR3 sequence: CASSRDRGNEQFF. CDR3 sequence (DNA): TGTGCCAGCAGTCGGGACAGGGGGAATGAGCAGTTCTTC. The V gene is TRBV2, the J gene TRBJ2-1, with TRBD1 identical over 11 bases. Germline CDR1 reads SNHLY; CDR2 reads FYNNEI. The CDR3 consists of 13 residues. V lost 5 bases and J lost 7; bases outside the gene matches: 1.

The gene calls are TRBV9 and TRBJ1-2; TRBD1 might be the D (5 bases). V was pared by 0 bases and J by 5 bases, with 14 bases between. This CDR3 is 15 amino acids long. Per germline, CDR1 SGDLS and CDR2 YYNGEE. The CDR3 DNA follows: TGTGCCAGCAGCGTAGAGGCCGGGACGTCTTATGGCTACACCTTC. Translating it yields CASSVEAGTSYGYTF. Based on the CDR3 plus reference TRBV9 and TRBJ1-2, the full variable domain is DSGVTQTPKHLITATGQRVTLRCSPRSGDLSVYWYQQSLDQGLQFLIQYYNGEERAKGNILERFSAQQFPDLHSELNLSSLELGDSALYFCASSVEAGTSYGYTFGSGTRLTVV.

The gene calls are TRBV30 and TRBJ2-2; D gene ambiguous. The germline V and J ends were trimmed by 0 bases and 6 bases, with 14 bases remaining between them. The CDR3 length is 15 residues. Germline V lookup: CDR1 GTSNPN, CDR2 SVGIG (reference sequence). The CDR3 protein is CAWSVSARPPGELFF. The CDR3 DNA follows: TGTGCCTGGAGTGTATCAGCACGACCTCCCGGGGAGCTGTTTTTT.

As DNA, the CDR3 is TGTGCCAGCAGTCCAGACAGGGTGGCAGAGACCCAGTACTTC. This translates into CASSPDRVAETQYF. The V and J genes are TRBV27 and TRBJ2-5; 7 positions match TRBD1. The ends lost 5 bases at V and 4 bases at J; junction bases unmatched: 7. The germline V gene has CDR1 MNHEY and CDR2 SMNVEV (reference sequence). The CDR3 totals 14 residues.

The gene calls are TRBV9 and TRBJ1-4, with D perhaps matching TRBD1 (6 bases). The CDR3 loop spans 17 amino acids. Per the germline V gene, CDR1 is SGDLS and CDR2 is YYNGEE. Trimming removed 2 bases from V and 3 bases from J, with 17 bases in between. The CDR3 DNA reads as TGTGCCAGCAGCGTGAGTTACAGGGAAAAGGCTAATGAAAAACTGTTTTTT. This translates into CASSVSYREKANEKLFF.

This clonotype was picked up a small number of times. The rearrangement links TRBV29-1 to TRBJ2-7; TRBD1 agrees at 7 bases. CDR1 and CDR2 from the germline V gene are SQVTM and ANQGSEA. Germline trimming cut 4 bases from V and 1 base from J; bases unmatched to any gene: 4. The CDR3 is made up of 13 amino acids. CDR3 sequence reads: CSVGRQGSYEQYF. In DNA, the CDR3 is TGCAGCGTTGGAAGACAGGGATCCTACGAGCAGTACTTC.

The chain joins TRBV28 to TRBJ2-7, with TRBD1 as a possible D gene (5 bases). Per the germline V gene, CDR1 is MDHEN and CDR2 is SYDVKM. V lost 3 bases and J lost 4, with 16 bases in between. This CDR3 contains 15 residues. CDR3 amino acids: CASSFARQGWYEQYF. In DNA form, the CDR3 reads TGTGCCAGCAGTTTTGCCCGCCAGGGTTGGTACGAGCAGTACTTC.

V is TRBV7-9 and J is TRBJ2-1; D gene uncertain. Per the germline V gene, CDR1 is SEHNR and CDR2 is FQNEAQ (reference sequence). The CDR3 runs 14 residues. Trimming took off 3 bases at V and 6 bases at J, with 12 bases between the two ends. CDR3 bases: TGTGCCAGCAGCTTGGGTGGGCTCGCCAATGAGCAGTTCTTC. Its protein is CASSLGGLANEQFF.

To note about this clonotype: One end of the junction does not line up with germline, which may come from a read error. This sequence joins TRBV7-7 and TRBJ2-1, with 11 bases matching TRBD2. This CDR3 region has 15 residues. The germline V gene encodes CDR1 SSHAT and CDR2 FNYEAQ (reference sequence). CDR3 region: CASSLAGGPENEQFF. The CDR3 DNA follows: TGTGCTAGCAGCTTAGCGGGAGGGCCGGAGAATGAGCAGTTCTTC.

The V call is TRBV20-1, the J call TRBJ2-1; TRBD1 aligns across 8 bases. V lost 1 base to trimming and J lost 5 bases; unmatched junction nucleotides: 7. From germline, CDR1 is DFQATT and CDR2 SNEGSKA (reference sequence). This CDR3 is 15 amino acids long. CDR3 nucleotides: TGCAGTGCTAGAGGGATGGACAGGGCGAACAATGAGCAGTTCTTC. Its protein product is CSARGMDRANNEQFF.

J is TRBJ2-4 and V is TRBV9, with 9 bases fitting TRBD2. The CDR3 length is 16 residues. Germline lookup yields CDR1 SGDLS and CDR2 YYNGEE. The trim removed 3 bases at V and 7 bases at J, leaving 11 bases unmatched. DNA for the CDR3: TGTGCCAGCAGCGCCGAGGGAGGGACTAGCTCGAACATTCAGTACTTC. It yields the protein CASSAEGGTSSNIQYF.

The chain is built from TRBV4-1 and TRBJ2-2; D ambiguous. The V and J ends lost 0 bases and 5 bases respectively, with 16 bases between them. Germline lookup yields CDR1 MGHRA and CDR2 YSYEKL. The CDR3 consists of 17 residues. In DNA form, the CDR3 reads TGCGCCAGCAGCCAAGATTTACGCTCAGATCTAACCGGGGAGCTGTTTTTT. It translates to CASSQDLRSDLTGELFF.

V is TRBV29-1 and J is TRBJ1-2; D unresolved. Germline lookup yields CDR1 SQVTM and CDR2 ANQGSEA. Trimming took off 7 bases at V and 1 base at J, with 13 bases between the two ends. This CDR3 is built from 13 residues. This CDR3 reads CSASGSVNYGYTF. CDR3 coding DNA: TGCAGCGCCTCGGGGTCCGTTAACTATGGCTACACCTTC.